This T cell receptor (beta chain) was obtained from a study of CD8 T cells in Susac syndrome. Reverse transcription of about 0.5 to 1 ug RNA was carried out with random hexamers. Each CDR3 protein gets one entry after TCRdb re-called the immunoSEQ multiplex PCR reads with MiXCR. Among approximately 130,000 distinct CDR3 sequences listed, around 91% were seen once. Material for sequencing was CD8+ T cells from PBMCs. This TCR was sampled from a human donor with multiple sclerosis.

CDR3 DNA: TGTGCCAGCAGCGACGGGACAGAGTACGAGCAGCAGTACTTC. It encodes CASSDGTEYEQQYF. This chain uses TRBV9 with TRBJ2-7, with 7 bases aligning to TRBD1. This CDR3 comprises 14 residues. Germline values: CDR1 SGDLS, CDR2 YYNGEE. V trimming: 3 bases; J trimming: 8 bases; junction bases outside the gene matches: 11.